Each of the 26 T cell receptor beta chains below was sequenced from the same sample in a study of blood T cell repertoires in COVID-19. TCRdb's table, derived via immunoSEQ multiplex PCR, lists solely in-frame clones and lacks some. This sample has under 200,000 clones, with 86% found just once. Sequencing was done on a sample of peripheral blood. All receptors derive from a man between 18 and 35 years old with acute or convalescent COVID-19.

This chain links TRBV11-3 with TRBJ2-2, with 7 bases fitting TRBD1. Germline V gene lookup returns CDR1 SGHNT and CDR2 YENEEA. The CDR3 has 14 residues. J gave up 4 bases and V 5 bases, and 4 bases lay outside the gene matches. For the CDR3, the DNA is TGTGCCAGCAGCCCGACAGGGCCCACCGGGGAGCTGTTTTTT. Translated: CASSPTGPTGELFF.

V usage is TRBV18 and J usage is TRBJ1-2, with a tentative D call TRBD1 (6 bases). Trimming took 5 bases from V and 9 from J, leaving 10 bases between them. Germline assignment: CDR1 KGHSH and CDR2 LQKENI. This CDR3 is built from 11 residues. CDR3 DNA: TGTGCCAGCTCATCGCAGGGGAGCTACACCTTC. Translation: CASSSQGSYTF.

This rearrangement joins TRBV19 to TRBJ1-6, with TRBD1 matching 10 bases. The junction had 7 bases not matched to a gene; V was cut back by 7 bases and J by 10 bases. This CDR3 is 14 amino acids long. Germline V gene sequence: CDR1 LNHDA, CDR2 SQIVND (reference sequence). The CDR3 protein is CASTGTGAYSPLHF. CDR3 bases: TGTGCCAGTACCGGGACAGGGGCTTACTCACCCCTCCACTTT.

DNA for the CDR3: TGCGCCAGCAGCCAAGACTTGACAGCAAATCAGCCCCAGCATTTT. This translates into CASSQDLTANQPQHF. This sequence joins TRBV4-1 and TRBJ1-5; D is perhaps TRBD1 (5 bases). Germline assignment: CDR1 MGHRA and CDR2 YSYEKL. Trimming took 0 bases from V and 4 from J, leaving 10 bases between them. The CDR3 spans 15 residues.

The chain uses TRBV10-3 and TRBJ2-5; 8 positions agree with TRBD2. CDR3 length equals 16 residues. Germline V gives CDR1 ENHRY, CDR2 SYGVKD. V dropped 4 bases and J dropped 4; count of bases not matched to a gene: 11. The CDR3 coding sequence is TGTGCCATCAGTGTACGTGGTCTAGCGGGCTTAGAGACCCAGTACTTC. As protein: CAISVRGLAGLETQYF.

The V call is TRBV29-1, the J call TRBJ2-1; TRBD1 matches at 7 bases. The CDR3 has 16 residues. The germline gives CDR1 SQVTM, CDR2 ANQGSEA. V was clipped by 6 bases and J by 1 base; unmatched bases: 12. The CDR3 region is CSVQGLQGTSYNEQFF. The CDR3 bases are TGCAGCGTCCAAGGGCTACAGGGGACATCCTACAATGAGCAGTTCTTC.

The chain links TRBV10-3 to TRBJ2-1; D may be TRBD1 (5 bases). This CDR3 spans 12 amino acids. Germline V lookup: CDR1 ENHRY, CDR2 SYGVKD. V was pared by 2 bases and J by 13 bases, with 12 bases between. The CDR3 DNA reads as TGTGCCATCAGTGAGGGTAAGGGGCCACAGTTCTTC. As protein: CAISEGKGPQFF.

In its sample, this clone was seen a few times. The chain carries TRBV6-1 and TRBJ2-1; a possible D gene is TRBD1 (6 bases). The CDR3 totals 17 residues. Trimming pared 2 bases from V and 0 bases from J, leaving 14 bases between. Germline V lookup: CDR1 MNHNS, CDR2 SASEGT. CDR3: CASSELGQTISYNEQFF. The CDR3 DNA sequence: TGTGCCAGCAGTGAACTTGGACAGACCATCTCCTACAATGAGCAGTTCTTC.

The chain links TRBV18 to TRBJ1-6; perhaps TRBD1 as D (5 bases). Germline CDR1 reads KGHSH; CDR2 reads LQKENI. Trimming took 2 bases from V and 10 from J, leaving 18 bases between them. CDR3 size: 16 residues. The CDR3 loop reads CASSPNSQGTRSPLHF. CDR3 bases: TGTGCCAGCTCACCAAACTCGCAGGGAACAAGATCACCCCTCCACTTT. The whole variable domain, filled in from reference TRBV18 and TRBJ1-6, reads NAGVMQNPRHLVRRRGQEARLRCSPMKGHSHVYWYRQLPEEGLKFMVYLQKENIIDESGMPKERFSAEFPKEGPSILRIQQVVRGDSAAYFCASSPNSQGTRSPLHFGNGTRLTVT.

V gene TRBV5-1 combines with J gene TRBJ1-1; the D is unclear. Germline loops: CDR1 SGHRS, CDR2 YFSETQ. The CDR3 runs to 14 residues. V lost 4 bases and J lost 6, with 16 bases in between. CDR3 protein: CASSRLRDDPEAFF. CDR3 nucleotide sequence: TGCGCCAGCAGCCGACTGAGGGATGACCCTGAAGCTTTCTTT. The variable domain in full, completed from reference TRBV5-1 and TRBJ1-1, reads KAGVTQTPRYLIKTRGQQVTLSCSPISGHRSVSWYQQTPGQGLQFLFEYFSETQRNKGNFPGRFSGRQFSNSRSEMNVSTLELGDSALYLCASSRLRDDPEAFFGQGTRLTVV.

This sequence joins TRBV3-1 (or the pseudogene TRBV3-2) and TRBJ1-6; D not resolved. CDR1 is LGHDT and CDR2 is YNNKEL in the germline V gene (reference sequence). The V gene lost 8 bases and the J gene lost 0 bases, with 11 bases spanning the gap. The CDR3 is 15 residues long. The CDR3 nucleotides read TGTGCCAGCCGAGAAAGGAGCTCCTATAATTCACCCCTCCACTTT. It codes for CASRERSSYNSPLHF.

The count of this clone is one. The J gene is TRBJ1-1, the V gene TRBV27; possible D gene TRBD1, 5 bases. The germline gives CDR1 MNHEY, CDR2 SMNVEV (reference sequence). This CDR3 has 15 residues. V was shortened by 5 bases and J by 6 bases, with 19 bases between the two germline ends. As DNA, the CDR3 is TGTGCCAGCAGTCCGCGGGGGTCCCGGGGGGCTGAAGCTTTCTTT. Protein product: CASSPRGSRGAEAFF.

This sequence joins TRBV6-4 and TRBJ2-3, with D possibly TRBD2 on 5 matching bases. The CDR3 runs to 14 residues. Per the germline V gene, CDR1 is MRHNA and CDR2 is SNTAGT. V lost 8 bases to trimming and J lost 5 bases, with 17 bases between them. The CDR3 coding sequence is TGTGCCAGCTCTCCTAGCTTTTCGGGAGATACGCAGTATTTT. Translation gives CASSPSFSGDTQYF.

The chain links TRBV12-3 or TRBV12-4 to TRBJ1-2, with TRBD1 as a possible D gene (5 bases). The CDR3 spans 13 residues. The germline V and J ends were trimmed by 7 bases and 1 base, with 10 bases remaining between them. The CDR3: CASTRDSNYGYTF. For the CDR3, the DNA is TGTGCCAGCACCCGAGACAGTAACTATGGCTACACCTTC.

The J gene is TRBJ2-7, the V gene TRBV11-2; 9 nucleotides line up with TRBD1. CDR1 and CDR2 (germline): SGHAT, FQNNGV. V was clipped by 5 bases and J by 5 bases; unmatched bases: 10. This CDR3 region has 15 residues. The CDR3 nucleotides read TGTGCCAGCAGCATAAACCAGGGACAGGGCCACGAGCAGTACGTC. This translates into CASSINQGQGHEQYV.

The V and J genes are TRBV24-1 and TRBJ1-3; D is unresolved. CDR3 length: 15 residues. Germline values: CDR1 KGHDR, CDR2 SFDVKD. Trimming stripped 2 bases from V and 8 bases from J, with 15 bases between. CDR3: CATSDSKHPGDTIYF. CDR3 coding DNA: TGTGCCACCAGTGATTCGAAACACCCCGGGGACACCATATATTTT.

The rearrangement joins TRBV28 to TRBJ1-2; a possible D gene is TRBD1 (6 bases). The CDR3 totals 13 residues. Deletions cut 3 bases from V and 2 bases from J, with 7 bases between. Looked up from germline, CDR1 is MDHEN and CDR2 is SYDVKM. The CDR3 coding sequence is TGTGCCAGCAGTTTGGACAGCAACTATGGCTACACCTTC. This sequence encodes CASSLDSNYGYTF.

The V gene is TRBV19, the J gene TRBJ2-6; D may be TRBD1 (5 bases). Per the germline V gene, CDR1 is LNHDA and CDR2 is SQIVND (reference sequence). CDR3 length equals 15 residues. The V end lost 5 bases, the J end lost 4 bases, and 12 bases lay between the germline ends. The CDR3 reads CASSAQGTGANVLTF. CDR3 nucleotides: TGTGCCAGTAGTGCCCAGGGTACCGGGGCCAACGTCCTGACTTTC.

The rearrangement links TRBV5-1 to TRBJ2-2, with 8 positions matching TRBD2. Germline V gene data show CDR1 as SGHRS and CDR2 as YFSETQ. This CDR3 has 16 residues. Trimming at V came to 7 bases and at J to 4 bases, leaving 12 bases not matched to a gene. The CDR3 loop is CASYKPGSGVTGELFF. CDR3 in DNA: TGCGCCAGCTACAAACCGGGTAGCGGGGTCACCGGGGAGCTGTTTTTT.

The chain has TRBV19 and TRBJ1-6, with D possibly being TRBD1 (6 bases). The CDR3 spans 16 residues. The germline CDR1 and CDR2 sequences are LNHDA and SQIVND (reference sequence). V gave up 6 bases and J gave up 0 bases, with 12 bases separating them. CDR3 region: CASSRTGSSYNSPLHF. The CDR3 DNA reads TGTGCCAGTAGCCGAACAGGGTCCTCCTATAATTCACCCCTCCACTTT.

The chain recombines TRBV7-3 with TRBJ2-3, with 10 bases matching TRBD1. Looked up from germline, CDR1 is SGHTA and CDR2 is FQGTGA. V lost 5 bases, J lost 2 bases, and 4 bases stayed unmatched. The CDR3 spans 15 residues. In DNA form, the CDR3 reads TGTGCCAGCAGCCGACAGGGGGCCCCCACAGATACGCAGTATTTT. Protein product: CASSRQGAPTDTQYF.

CDR3 sequence reads: CASSPQGGMNTEAFF. DNA of the CDR3: TGTGCCAGCAGTCCACAGGGGGGCATGAACACTGAAGCTTTCTTT. The rearrangement joins TRBV7-2 to TRBJ1-1; 8 nucleotides agree with TRBD1. The trim removed 6 bases at V and 0 bases at J, leaving 6 bases unmatched. This CDR3 is built from 15 residues. CDR1 is SGHTA and CDR2 is FQGNSA in the germline V gene.

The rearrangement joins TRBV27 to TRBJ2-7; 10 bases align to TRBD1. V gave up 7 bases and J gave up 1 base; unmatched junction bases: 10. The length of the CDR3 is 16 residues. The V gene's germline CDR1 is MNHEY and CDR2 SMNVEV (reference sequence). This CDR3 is CASKPGQGLASYEQYV. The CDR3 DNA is TGTGCCAGCAAGCCGGGACAGGGGTTGGCGTCCTACGAGCAGTACGTC.

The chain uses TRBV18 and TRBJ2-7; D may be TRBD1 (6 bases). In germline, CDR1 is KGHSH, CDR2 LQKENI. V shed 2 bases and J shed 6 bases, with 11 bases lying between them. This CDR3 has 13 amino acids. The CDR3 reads CASSPDRSGEQYV. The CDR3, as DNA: TGTGCCAGCTCACCAGACAGGTCGGGCGAGCAGTACGTC.

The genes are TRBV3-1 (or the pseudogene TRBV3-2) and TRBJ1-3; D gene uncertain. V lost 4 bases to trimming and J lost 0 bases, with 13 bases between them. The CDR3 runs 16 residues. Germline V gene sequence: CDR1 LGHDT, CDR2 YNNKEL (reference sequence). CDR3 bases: TGTGCCAGCAGCCGCCCCAGCGGAAGCTCTGGAAACACCATATATTTT. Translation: CASSRPSGSSGNTIYF.

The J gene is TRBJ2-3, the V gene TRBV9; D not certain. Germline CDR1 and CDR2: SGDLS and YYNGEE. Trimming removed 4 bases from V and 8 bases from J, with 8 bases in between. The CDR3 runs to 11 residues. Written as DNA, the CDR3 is TGTGCCAGCAGCAACCTCGGTACGCAGTATTTT. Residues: CASSNLGTQYF.